The 7 T cell receptor beta chains given below trace back to one sample, sequenced in a study of blood T cells in healthy people across ages. Combining a sample-barcoded 5' primer with a J-beta primer mix, a second PCR ran for 7 to 11 cycles. TCRdb passed the 5' RACE reads through MiXCR, listing each CDR3 protein once. The sample contains some 1.4 million distinct CDR3 sequences, approximately 38% of which appear only once. Specimen: blood. These receptors all come from a young woman in good health.

The V and J genes are TRBV28 and TRBJ1-4; 7 nucleotides agree with TRBD1. Germline V gene data show CDR1 as MDHEN and CDR2 as SYDVKM. CDR3 length equals 15 residues. The V gene end was trimmed by 3 bases and the J gene end by 3 bases; junction bases not matched to a gene: 4. CDR3 bases: TGTGCCAGCAGTTTTCAGGGACAGCCTAATGAAAAACTGTTTTTT. Amino acids: CASSFQGQPNEKLFF.

This clonotype was counted a few times. V usage is TRBV4-2 and J usage is TRBJ2-7, with 9 bases that match TRBD2. V lost 1 base, J lost 1 base, and 8 bases stayed unmatched. CDR3 length: 17 residues. From germline, CDR1 is LGHNA and CDR2 YNFKEQ. Here the CDR3 DNA reads TGTGCCAGCAGCCAAGTAGCGGGAGTAAGCGGGTCCTACGAGCAGTACTTC. Protein sequence: CASSQVAGVSGSYEQYF.

This sequence joins TRBV6-5 and TRBJ2-1; possible D gene TRBD1, 6 bases. V was clipped by 6 bases and J by 10 bases, with 22 bases between them. The germline V gene has CDR1 MNHEY and CDR2 SVGAGI. The CDR3 contains 15 residues. The CDR3 DNA reads TGTGCCAGCAGCCTAGGGTTTGGACAGTTGTACGAGCAGTTCTTC. This encodes CASSLGFGQLYEQFF.

The table lists this clonotype with a few counts. This sequence joins TRBV11-2 and TRBJ2-5; D not resolved. Germline assignment: CDR1 SGHAT and CDR2 FQNNGV. V was shortened by 5 bases and J by 5 bases, with 12 bases between the two germline ends. CDR3 length: 13 residues. The CDR3 spells CASSRWEGETQYF. The CDR3 DNA reads as TGTGCCAGCAGCCGTTGGGAAGGGGAGACCCAGTACTTC.

This clonotype was counted at least ten times. This chain joins TRBV11-2 and TRBJ2-5; D perhaps matches TRBD1 (6 bases). V dropped 2 bases and J dropped 2 bases, with 9 bases sitting between them. In germline, CDR1 is SGHAT, CDR2 FQNNGV. The CDR3 extends over 14 amino acids. For the CDR3, the DNA is TGTGCCAGCAGCTTATTGGGACATCAAGAGACCCAGTACTTC. Translating it yields CASSLLGHQETQYF.

This clonotype was seen only a few times. The chain couples TRBV3-1 to TRBJ2-1; TRBD1 is a possible D gene (6 bases). CDR1 is LGHDT, CDR2 YNNKEL, per germline (reference sequence). CDR3 length equals 16 residues. The V gene lost 0 bases and the J gene lost 3 bases, with 12 bases spanning the gap. Here the CDR3 DNA reads TGTGCCAGCAGCCAAGAAATCAAAGGGGGCTACAATGAGCAGTTCTTC. This gives the protein CASSQEIKGGYNEQFF.

This clonotype occurred a few times. The chain recombines TRBV20-1 with TRBJ2-7; 8 bases are a match to TRBD2. The germline gives CDR1 DFQATT, CDR2 SNEGSKA (reference sequence). The CDR3 is 15 amino acids. Trimming at V came to 3 bases and at J to 1 base, leaving 8 bases not matched to a gene. Here the CDR3 DNA reads TGCAGTGCTAGGGTGGCTAGCGGGTTTTCCTACGAGCAGTACTTC. Amino acids: CSARVASGFSYEQYF.